This T cell receptor (beta chain) was sequenced during a study of CXCR3-negative and CXCR3-positive naive CD8 T cells. TRB cDNA was prepared as libraries by UMI-labeled 5' RACE. TCRdb re-called the 5' RACE reads, yielding one record per CDR3 amino acid sequence without DNA. In all, the sample yields some 130,000 distinct CDR3 sequences. The origin of this receptor is a human donor in good health. Some clones in this sample may be carry-over from other donors' samples. The sample consisted of naive CXCR3- CD8+ T cells from blood. Subset described: CD45RO-CCR7+CD27+CD95- naive CD8+ T cells lacking CXCR3 (TNR3-).

CDR3 sequence: CASSVNRGPNTQYF. The chain combines TRBV25-1 with TRBJ2-3; TCRdb returns TRBD1, unconfirmable since there is no DNA. Germline V gene data show CDR1 as MGHDK and CDR2 as SYGVNS. The CDR3 runs to 14 residues.